This entry lists 29 T cell receptor beta chains sequenced from one sample in a study of T cell responses to AZD1222 COVID-19 vaccine. Generated by immunoSEQ multiplex PCR, the TCRdb table keeps only in-frame clones and is missing some. The sample yields some 200,000 clones, roughly nine tenths seen once. This specimen was peripheral blood, taken 28 days after the second AZD1222 dose. The origin of the receptors is an adult who received the AZD1222 COVID-19 vaccine.

This clone was recorded only once. This chain uses TRBV10-2 with TRBJ1-2, with a possible D match to TRBD1 (5 bases). This CDR3 has 15 amino acids. With 3 bases removed from V and 7 bases from J, the gap between germline ends came to 18 bases. Per the germline V gene, CDR1 is WSHSY and CDR2 is SAAADI. The CDR3 spells CASSDLQDPGGGYTF. The CDR3 DNA reads TGCGCCAGCAGTGACTTACAGGACCCCGGCGGTGGCTACACCTTC.

The chain has TRBV5-4 and TRBJ1-2, with unresolved D. The CDR3 runs 11 residues. Trimming stripped 3 bases from V and 4 bases from J, with 4 bases between. Germline V CDR1 and CDR2: SGHNT, YYREEE (reference sequence). In DNA form, the CDR3 reads TGTGCCAGCAGCTCCCTCTATGGCTACACCTTC. This gives the protein CASSSLYGYTF.

The table lists this clone with a count of one. The genes are TRBV27 and TRBJ1-2; 7 bases are a match to TRBD1. The CDR3 loop spans 15 amino acids. Unmatched junction bases numbered 7, after V lost 2 bases and J lost 4 bases. Germline V gives CDR1 MNHEY, CDR2 SMNVEV (reference sequence). The CDR3 bases are TGTGCCAGCAGTTTAAAGGGACAGAAAGTCTATGGCTACACCTTC. Encoded protein: CASSLKGQKVYGYTF.

This chain connects TRBV15 to TRBJ2-1; TRBD1 matches 10 bases. CDR1 is LNHNV, CDR2 YYDKDF, per germline (reference sequence). This CDR3 has 17 residues. The trim removed 4 bases at V and 6 bases at J, leaving 12 bases unmatched. The CDR3 DNA reads TGTGCCACCAGCAAAGAATACCTCCGGACAGGGGGCAATGAGCAGTTCTTC. Translating it yields CATSKEYLRTGGNEQFF.

The chain couples TRBV25-1 to TRBJ2-7; 8 bases are a match to TRBD1. After removal of 6 bases from V and 7 bases from J, the junction contained 8 bases not matched to a gene. Germline V gene lookup returns CDR1 MGHDK and CDR2 SYGVNS. CDR3 size: 13 residues. The CDR3 sequence: CASRQQGAGEQYF. The CDR3 DNA reads TGTGCCAGCAGGCAGCAGGGGGCAGGGGAGCAGTACTTC.

V is TRBV7-3 and J is TRBJ2-1; weak D call: TRBD1 (5 bases). This CDR3 is built from 15 residues. The V end was cut by 3 bases, the J end by 0 bases, with 9 bases between. Germline V gene sequence: CDR1 SGHTA, CDR2 FQGTGA. The CDR3 DNA reads TGTGCCAGCAGCTTTGGGGCTAGCTCCTACAATGAGCAGTTCTTC. Its translation is CASSFGASSYNEQFF.

J is TRBJ2-1 and V is TRBV28; tentative D call: TRBD2 (7 bases). This CDR3 contains 14 residues. V dropped 2 bases and J dropped 10 bases, with 15 bases sitting between them. Per the germline V gene, CDR1 is MDHEN and CDR2 is SYDVKM. The CDR3 region has the DNA TGTGCCAGCAGTTTACCCCCCGGGGGGCGCGAGCAGTTCTTC. This encodes CASSLPPGGREQFF.

The chain carries TRBV7-3 and TRBJ2-1, with 8 bases identical to TRBD2. The CDR3 runs 16 residues. Looked up from germline, CDR1 is SGHTA and CDR2 is FQGTGA. V shed 0 bases and J 11 bases; nucleotides not matched to a gene: 12. The CDR3 spells CASSLTLSGTSFKQFF. CDR3 sequence (DNA): TGTGCCAGCAGCTTAACGCTCTCCGGGACTAGTTTCAAGCAGTTCTTC. Drawing the rest from reference TRBV7-3 and TRBJ2-1, the complete variable domain is GAGVSQTPSNKVTEKGKYVELRCDPISGHTALYWYRQSLGQGPEFLIYFQGTGAADDSGLPNDRFFAVRPEGSVSTLKIQRTERGDSAVYLCASSLTLSGTSFKQFFGPGTRLTVL.

The CDR3 reads CASKSSWGRETQYF. In nucleotides, the CDR3 is TGCGCCAGCAAGTCTTCATGGGGGCGAGAGACCCAGTACTTC. The chain couples TRBV5-1 to TRBJ2-5; weak D call: TRBD1 (6 bases). The V end was cut by 6 bases, the J end by 4 bases, with 16 bases between. The CDR3 covers 14 residues. Germline V gives CDR1 SGHRS, CDR2 YFSETQ.

The V gene is TRBV7-9, the J gene TRBJ1-5, with TRBD1 matching 8 bases. The CDR3 contains 13 residues. The germline V gene encodes CDR1 SEHNR and CDR2 FQNEAQ (reference sequence). V shed 3 bases, J shed 9 bases, and the junction held 4 bases outside the gene matches. Written as DNA, the CDR3 is TGTGCCAGCAGCTTGGACAGGGTTCCGCCCCAGCATTTT. It specifies CASSLDRVPPQHF.

The V and J genes are TRBV5-1 and TRBJ2-1, with 11 bases fitting TRBD2. The CDR3 is 15 amino acids. Trimming cost V 7 bases and J 3 bases; bases outside gene matches: 6. Germline CDR1 SGHRS, CDR2 YFSETQ. In DNA, the CDR3 is TGCGCCAGCCAAGGTGGGACTAGCGGCTACAATGAGCAGTTCTTC. Protein product: CASQGGTSGYNEQFF.

The chain links TRBV7-3 to TRBJ1-1; D perhaps matches TRBD1 (5 bases). Per the germline V gene, CDR1 is SGHTA and CDR2 is FQGTGA. The CDR3 has 14 residues. V was cut by 2 bases and J by 4 bases, with 11 bases left in between. CDR3 amino acids: CASSLLGRGTEAFF. CDR3 DNA: TGTGCCAGCAGCTTATTAGGGAGGGGCACTGAAGCTTTCTTT.

The V call is TRBV28, the J call TRBJ1-1; unclear D gene. Per germline, CDR1 MDHEN and CDR2 SYDVKM. V was shortened by 3 bases and J by 1 base, with 18 bases between the two germline ends. The CDR3 has 17 amino acids. CDR3 in amino acids: CASSFPIVQLPNTEAFF. The CDR3 DNA reads as TGTGCCAGCAGTTTCCCAATTGTACAGCTACCGAACACTGAAGCTTTCTTT.

CDR3 DNA sequence: TGTGCCAGCAGCGCCCGGACTAGCGGGGGGAACAATGAGCAGTTCTTC. Residues: CASSARTSGGNNEQFF. This chain links TRBV9 with TRBJ2-1; 14 nucleotides match TRBD2. Per germline, CDR1 SGDLS and CDR2 YYNGEE. V lost 3 bases and J lost 5; bases outside the gene matches: 4. The length of the CDR3 is 16 residues.

The rearrangement uses TRBV5-6 and TRBJ1-2; D is undetermined. CDR1 and CDR2 (germline): SGHDT, YYEEEE. Trimming left V 0 bases short and J 8 bases short, with 11 bases between. The CDR3 is 13 amino acids. The CDR3 sequence is CASSLGLSSGYTF. CDR3 nucleotides: TGTGCCAGCAGCTTGGGGTTGTCGTCCGGCTACACCTTC.

In its sample, this clone was seen once. This rearrangement joins TRBV28 to TRBJ2-6; no definite D call. The CDR3 is 19 residues long. Trimming stripped 2 bases from V and 4 bases from J, with 21 bases between. Germline CDR1 MDHEN, CDR2 SYDVKM. The DNA for the CDR3 is TGTGCCAGCAGTTTACGCCCGACACTAACGGCAACGGGGGCCAACGTCCTGACTTTC. Translation: CASSLRPTLTATGANVLTF.

V and J are TRBV5-5 and TRBJ1-5; 8 positions agree with TRBD1. V shed 1 base, J shed 1 base, and the junction held 1 base outside the gene matches. In germline, CDR1 is SGHKS, CDR2 YYEKEE (reference sequence). The CDR3 extends over 15 amino acids. This chain's CDR3 is CASSLRTGSNQPQHF. DNA for the CDR3: TGTGCCAGCAGCTTGAGGACAGGGAGCAATCAGCCCCAGCATTTT.

The V gene is TRBV7-3, the J gene TRBJ1-4; weak D call: TRBD1 (5 bases). CDR3 length: 13 amino acids. V lost 5 bases and J lost 3, with 7 bases in between. CDR1 is SGHTA and CDR2 is FQGTGA in the germline V gene. CDR3 sequence reads: CASSQGPNEKLFF. The CDR3 nucleotides are TGTGCCAGCAGCCAGGGTCCTAATGAAAAACTGTTTTTT.

The chain couples TRBV7-5 to TRBJ1-5. TRBV7-5 is a pseudogene locus. This CDR3 region has 17 residues. Written as DNA, the CDR3 is TGTGCCAGAAGCTTATTTGAGGGAGGTGGGGGCAATCAGCCCCAGCATTTT. As protein: CARSLFEGGGGNQPQHF.

The rearrangement joins TRBV19 to TRBJ2-2, with D perhaps TRBD1 or TRBD2 (5 bases each). Per the germline V gene, CDR1 is LNHDA and CDR2 is SQIVND (reference sequence). V lost 7 bases, J lost 3 bases, and 15 bases lay in between. This CDR3 contains 15 residues. In DNA, the CDR3 is TGTGCCAGTAAGCGGCAGGGCCGCGACACCGGGGAGCTGTTTTTT. Protein: CASKRQGRDTGELFF.

The sample holds one count of this clone. This chain joins TRBV3-1 (or the pseudogene TRBV3-2) and TRBJ1-1, with a tentative D call TRBD1 (6 bases). The germline gives CDR1 LGHDT, CDR2 YNNKEL (reference sequence). The V end was cut by 0 bases, the J end by 2 bases, with 10 bases between. The CDR3 totals 15 residues. CDR3: CASSQDGGGNTEAFF. The CDR3, as DNA: TGTGCCAGCAGCCAAGATGGAGGGGGAAACACTGAAGCTTTCTTT.

Here the CDR3 reads CAISVRVSRELFF. For the CDR3, the DNA is TGTGCCATCAGTGTCCGAGTCAGCCGGGAGCTGTTTTTT. The genes are TRBV10-3 and TRBJ2-2; D is undetermined. The CDR3 length is 13 residues. Germline assignment: CDR1 ENHRY and CDR2 SYGVKD. The germline V and J ends were trimmed by 4 bases and 9 bases, with 12 bases remaining between them.

The rearrangement uses TRBV5-1 and TRBJ2-1; 7 nucleotides match TRBD2. V lost 0 bases and J lost 2; bases outside the gene matches: 2. CDR1 is SGHRS and CDR2 is YFSETQ in the germline V gene. The CDR3 runs to 15 residues. CDR3 protein: CASSLGAGAYNEQFF. Here the CDR3 DNA reads TGCGCCAGCAGCTTGGGGGCGGGAGCCTACAATGAGCAGTTCTTC. The variable domain in full, with the rest retrieved from reference TRBV5-1 and TRBJ2-1, is KAGVTQTPRYLIKTRGQQVTLSCSPISGHRSVSWYQQTPGQGLQFLFEYFSETQRNKGNFPGRFSGRQFSNSRSEMNVSTLELGDSALYLCASSLGAGAYNEQFFGPGTRLTVL.

This sequence joins TRBV2 and TRBJ1-5; the D is unclear. Germline CDR1 and CDR2: SNHLY and FYNNEI. V was trimmed by 5 bases and J by 0 bases, leaving 11 bases between them. The CDR3 covers 15 residues. The CDR3 loop reads CASSHGLSSNQPQHF. CDR3 coding DNA: TGTGCCAGCAGTCACGGGTTGTCTAGCAATCAGCCCCAGCATTTT.

The chain uses TRBV5-1 and TRBJ1-1; no clear D. CDR3 length: 12 residues. CDR1 is SGHRS and CDR2 is YFSETQ in the germline V gene. The ends were cut back, 5 bases at V and 4 bases at J, with 9 bases in the middle. CDR3 amino acids: CASRKGGTEAFF. CDR3 nucleotides: TGCGCCAGCAGGAAAGGAGGCACTGAAGCTTTCTTT.

This chain links TRBV3-1 (or the pseudogene TRBV3-2) with TRBJ2-7, with D tentatively TRBD2 (7 bases). V was shortened by 4 bases and J by 4 bases, with 17 bases between the two germline ends. CDR1 and CDR2 from the germline V gene are LGHDT and YNNKEL (reference sequence). This CDR3 region has 15 residues. CDR3 sequence: CASSPSLGGPYEQYF. The CDR3, as DNA: TGTGCCAGCAGCCCATCCCTCGGGGGGCCTTACGAGCAGTACTTC.

The rearrangement links TRBV28 to TRBJ1-1, with D possibly being TRBD1 (6 bases). The CDR3 has 13 amino acids. Germline V gives CDR1 MDHEN, CDR2 SYDVKM. V lost 6 bases and J 3 bases, leaving 11 bases between the germline ends. The CDR3 DNA reads TGTGCCAGCAGGTTGGACAGCTACACTGAAGCTTTCTTT. It is translated as CASRLDSYTEAFF.

This clone showed up just once. V is TRBV7-3 and J is TRBJ1-1, with 9 nucleotides matching TRBD1. With V trimmed by 5 bases and J by 5 bases, 3 bases remained unmatched. This CDR3 has 13 residues. The germline V gene encodes CDR1 SGHTA and CDR2 FQGTGA. The CDR3 loop reads CASSPTGGTEAFF. DNA of the CDR3: TGTGCCAGCAGCCCGACAGGGGGAACTGAAGCTTTCTTT.

The chain links TRBV9 to TRBJ2-3; 7 bases agree with TRBD2. The ends lost 4 bases at V and 4 bases at J; junction bases unmatched: 9. Germline lookup yields CDR1 SGDLS and CDR2 YYNGEE. The CDR3 contains 15 residues. The CDR3 DNA is TGTGCCAGCAGCCTTGGGCGGGGGACTTCAGATACGCAGTATTTT. It is translated as CASSLGRGTSDTQYF.